The present TCR beta chain was sequenced within a study of blood T cell repertoires in COVID-19. Overall study context: Samples taken during acute and convalescent COVID-19 were collected in the United States, Italy and Spain. T cells, B-cell-depleted T cells, or PBMCs supplied cDNA or gDNA.

The CDR3 loop spans 12 amino acids. CDR1 is MDHEN, CDR2 SYDVKM, per germline. Trimming took 8 bases from V and 7 from J, leaving 14 bases between them. One Seattle source followed patients from active infection through their disease course. Original processing methods: Reference gene primer amplification gave estimated nucleated cell counts. The assay was immunoSEQ multiplex PCR, and TCRdb's table has in-frame clones only and misses some. V and J calls and clone size follow that table, whereas D and trimming were derived from the DNA. The table lists approximately 400,000 clones, about 87% of them singletons, with approximately 12% in the top ten.

This chain joins TRBV28 and TRBJ1-2, with D uncertain. Sample: peripheral blood. The TCR sequence derives from a woman aged 50 to 60 with COVID-19, enrolled during active disease. The CDR3 DNA reads as TGTGCCAGCGGACGGCCCGAGGGTGGCTACACCTTC. Translation gives CASGRPEGGYTF.